This paragraph covers one TCR beta chain sequence. Additional DNA sequences in this sample encode the identical CDR3. This sample is drawn from a study of blood T cell repertoires in COVID-19. Across the study: Samples of COVID-19 (acute and convalescent) were obtained from the United States, Italy and Spain. PBMCs, B-cell-depleted T cells, or T cells provided the cDNA or gDNA that made up the material.

Study processing details: Counts of nucleated cells, estimated from reference gene primer amplification, were obtained. Here immunoSEQ multiplex PCR was the method, and the copy in TCRdb shows in-frame clones only, minus some. That table is the source of V, J and clone size, and D and trimming were worked out from the DNA. The sample yields 250,000 to 350,000 clones, roughly 90% seen once. Sequencing input: peripheral blood. The receptor's source is a woman aged 60 to 75 with acute or convalescent COVID-19.

Here the CDR3 reads CASSLAGGYSNQPQHF. Here the CDR3 DNA reads TGTGCCAGCAGCTTAGCTGGAGGTTATAGCAATCAGCCCCAGCATTTT. The V and J genes are TRBV7-2 and TRBJ1-5; D remains ambiguous. Deletions cut 0 bases from V and 0 bases from J, with 9 bases between. The CDR3 runs to 16 residues. Per germline, CDR1 SGHTA and CDR2 FQGNSA. The entire variable domain, with the rest obtained from reference TRBV7-2 and TRBJ1-5, is as follows: GAGVSQSPSNKVTEKGKDVELRCDPISGHTALYWYRQSLGQGLEFLIYFQGNSAPDKSGLPSDRFSAERTGGSVSTLTIQRTQQEDSAVYLCASSLAGGYSNQPQHFGDGTRLSIL.